This T cell receptor (beta chain) was retrieved from a study of human T cells and chemical hapten exposure. Time point meaning: patch test 1, 2 weeks after DPC sensitization. Treatment: therapeutic diphenylcyclopropenone sensitization with weekly scalp DPC. The CDR3 covers 16 residues. From germline, CDR1 is SQVTM and CDR2 ANQGSEA. Comment on this clonotype: Sequence at one end of the junction differs from germline and may be a read error.

TCRdb processed the RACE reads anew with MiXCR; each CDR3 protein has one entry. The data contain around 190,000 distinct CDR3 sequences, approximately 20% of them singletons. Sequenced here: whole blood, sampled in connection with sensitization to the hapten diphenylcyclopropenone (DPC). The sequence was obtained from a woman aged 45-65 years with alopecia areata. Some clones in this sample may be carry-over from other donors' samples. This chain links TRBV29-1 with TRBJ2-5, with TRBD2 matching over 12 bases. CDR3 bases: TGCAGCGTGGAAGATGGACTAGCGGGATTACAAGAGACCCAGTACTTC. It is translated as CSVEDGLAGLQETQYF.